These T cell receptor beta chains were read from a single sample in a study of OX40 agonist ivuxolimab in advanced cancers. Some clones are missing from TCRdb's copy, which holds only in-frame ones; the method was immunoSEQ multiplex PCR. The sample holds 80,000 to 85,000 clones; approximately 79% are singletons and the top ten take more than 6%. The source was CD4+ or CD8+ T cells sorted from blood, collected in a trial of the OX40 agonist ivuxolimab. These receptors were obtained from an adult with an advanced solid tumor such as melanoma, head and neck, liver or kidney cancer. CDR3s include the opening cysteine and the closing phenylalanine or tryptophan. The D gene is left open where the match is weak. Clone sizes are given selectively: once, few, many, or a class where the clone is expanded.

j_call: TRBJ2-7; v_call: TRBV6-5; clone_size: -; d_call: -; cdr3_nt: TGTGCCAGCAGTTACTATCCGGACGTCTACGAGCAGTACTTC; cdr3_aa: CASSYYPDVYEQYF
j_call: TRBJ2-5; v_call: TRBV18; clone_size: -; d_call: -; cdr3_nt: TGTGCCAGCTCAAAGAACCTCCAAGAGACCCAGTACTTC; cdr3_aa: CASSKNLQETQYF
j_call: TRBJ1-2; v_call: TRBV7-2; clone_size: -; d_call: -; cdr3_nt: TGTGCCAGCAGCGCCCAACAGGCGGGCTATGGCTACACCTTC; cdr3_aa: CASSAQQAGYGYTF
j_call: TRBJ1-5; v_call: TRBV19; clone_size: -; d_call: -; cdr3_nt: TGTGCCAGTAGCATAACCGGGAACCTCAATCAGCCCCAGCATTTT; cdr3_aa: CASSITGNLNQPQHF
j_call: TRBJ2-2; v_call: TRBV15; clone_size: few; d_call: -; cdr3_nt: TGTGCCACCAGCAGAGACCAGGGGTCCAGGCGGACGAACACCGGGGAGCTGTTTTTT; cdr3_aa: CATSRDQGSRRTNTGELFF
j_call: TRBJ2-2; v_call: TRBV7-6; clone_size: -; d_call: -; cdr3_nt: TGTGCCAGCAGCTTAGGCCTCGGGGAAACCGGGGAGCTGTTTTTT; cdr3_aa: CASSLGLGETGELFF
j_call: TRBJ2-1; v_call: TRBV2; clone_size: -; d_call: -; cdr3_nt: TGTGCCAGCCGGACTATCCAAAGCTCCTACAATGAGCAGTTCTTC; cdr3_aa: CASRTIQSSYNEQFF
j_call: TRBJ2-1; v_call: TRBV7-6; clone_size: few; d_call: -; cdr3_nt: TGTGCCAGCAGCTCCGGGCGGGGGCTTAACAATGAGCAGTTCTTC; cdr3_aa: CASSSGRGLNNEQFF
j_call: TRBJ1-4; v_call: TRBV18; clone_size: -; d_call: -; cdr3_nt: TGTGCCAGCTCACCTAACAACCGGGGGGGGAATCAAAAACTGTTTTTT; cdr3_aa: CASSPNNRGGNQKLFF
j_call: TRBJ2-5; v_call: TRBV20-1; clone_size: -; d_call: -; cdr3_nt: TGCAGTGCTTATGAAGAGACCCAGTACTTC; cdr3_aa: CSAYEETQYF
j_call: TRBJ1-2; v_call: TRBV2; clone_size: -; d_call: TRBD1; cdr3_nt: TGTGCCAGCAGACCCGGGACAGGGGGCAGGCGCTATGGCTACACCTTC; cdr3_aa: CASRPGTGGRRYGYTF
j_call: TRBJ2-7; v_call: TRBV9; clone_size: -; d_call: TRBD2; cdr3_nt: TGTGCCAGCAGACTAGCGGGAGGGGGGTCCTACGAGCAGTACTTC; cdr3_aa: CASRLAGGGSYEQYF
j_call: TRBJ2-7; v_call: TRBV11-2; clone_size: once; d_call: -; cdr3_nt: TGTGCCAGCAGCTTTAGCCTCTACGAGCAGTACTTC; cdr3_aa: CASSFSLYEQYF
j_call: TRBJ2-4; v_call: TRBV28; clone_size: -; d_call: -; cdr3_nt: TGTGCCAGCAGTCGTCGGGCGGGTAAAAACATTCAGTACTTC; cdr3_aa: CASSRRAGKNIQYF
j_call: TRBJ1-5; v_call: TRBV6-5; clone_size: -; d_call: -; cdr3_nt: TGTGCCAGCAGAGATGATAGCAATCAGCCCCAGCATTTT; cdr3_aa: CASRDDSNQPQHF